The 2 T cell receptor beta chains reported below all come from one sample, sequenced in a study of blood T cell repertoires in COVID-19 (dated by TCRdb to 2018 to 2020). The method was the immunoSEQ multiplex PCR assay. In its TCRdb copy, this immuneACCESS table keeps in-frame sequences only and misses some clones. Where compared with another copy, unresolved V genes explain less than half of these, and the others have no known cause. The sample profile shows some 290,000 clones; approximately 87% of them were found once. In total, the top ten clones hold less than 15% of the sample. Specimen: peripheral blood. These receptor sequences come from a woman in her 30s with COVID-19, enrolled during active disease.

CDR3 sequence (DNA): TGTGCCGGCGCTCGGGCGGGGTACGGTGATACGCAGTATTTT. It translates to CAGARAGYGDTQYF. The chain employs TRBV27 and TRBJ2-3; the D gene is possibly TRBD2 (6 bases). Trimming took 11 bases from V and 6 from J, leaving 21 bases between them. CDR3 length: 14 amino acids. Per the germline V gene, CDR1 is MNHEY and CDR2 is SMNVEV (reference sequence).

This clone came up once. The V call is TRBV5-1, the J call TRBJ2-3, with 8 bases fitting TRBD2. There are 15 residues in the CDR3. With V trimmed by 4 bases and J by 5 bases, 9 bases remained unmatched. Germline CDR1 is SGHRS and CDR2 is YFSETQ. DNA of the CDR3: TGCGCCAGCAGCAGAGAAGCGGGGGAGGGAGATACGCAGTATTTT. Protein product: CASSREAGEGDTQYF.